Listed below are T cell receptor beta chains from one sample, sequenced in a study of T cell responses to AZD1222 COVID-19 vaccine. Sequencing was performed with immunoSEQ multiplex PCR; in TCRdb, only in-frame clones are kept and a portion is missing. The sample includes tens of thousands of clones, approximately 84% of them seen just once. Sequencing used peripheral blood, obtained on day 0 of AZD1222 vaccination. These receptors were collected from an adult in good health. CDR3s leave out the opening cysteine and the closing phenylalanine or tryptophan. Each record gives: CDR3 length, J gene, V gene, CDR3 protein.

cdr3_length: 14
j_call: TRBJ1-6
v_call: TRBV5-5
cdr3_aa: ASSFRLGMGNSPLH

cdr3_length: 14
j_call: TRBJ2-2
v_call: TRBV5-4
cdr3_aa: ASRSPGGSNTGELF

cdr3_length: 14
j_call: TRBJ2-1
v_call: TRBV19
cdr3_aa: ASSIAGQGPYNEQF

cdr3_length: 13
j_call: TRBJ1-4
v_call: TRBV5-1
cdr3_aa: ASSLALTGNEKLF

cdr3_length: 15
j_call: TRBJ1-6
v_call: TRBV27
cdr3_aa: ASRRFGGQDFRSPLH

cdr3_length: 13
j_call: TRBJ2-1
v_call: TRBV9
cdr3_aa: ASSVRGGLNNEQF

cdr3_length: 13
j_call: TRBJ2-1
v_call: TRBV10-3
cdr3_aa: AISDGTSGYNEQF

cdr3_length: 14
j_call: TRBJ1-2
v_call: TRBV9
cdr3_aa: ASSVARDRGNYGYT

cdr3_length: 11
j_call: TRBJ1-1
v_call: TRBV6-5
cdr3_aa: ASRTGTNTEAF

cdr3_length: 17
j_call: TRBJ2-1
v_call: TRBV5-4
cdr3_aa: ASSLGLRGGQGAYNEQF

cdr3_length: 15
j_call: TRBJ2-3
v_call: TRBV7-8
cdr3_aa: ASSPRPQAGGTDTQY

cdr3_length: 11
j_call: TRBJ1-4
v_call: TRBV9
cdr3_aa: ASSAAEGEKLF

cdr3_length: 11
j_call: TRBJ2-5
v_call: TRBV5-5
cdr3_aa: ASSLGTNQAQY

cdr3_length: 14
j_call: TRBJ1-5
v_call: TRBV7-2
cdr3_aa: ASSSRGRRDGQPQH

cdr3_length: 11
j_call: TRBJ1-5
v_call: TRBV29-1
cdr3_aa: SVTGGGGGPQH

cdr3_length: 12
j_call: TRBJ2-6
v_call: TRBV7-2
cdr3_aa: ASSFNSGANVLT

cdr3_length: 10
j_call: TRBJ2-5
v_call: TRBV7-2
cdr3_aa: ASSPTQETQY

cdr3_length: 13
j_call: TRBJ1-5
v_call: TRBV7-2
cdr3_aa: ASSRSGSGAEAQH

cdr3_length: 10
j_call: TRBJ1-5
v_call: TRBV12-3/TRBV12-4
cdr3_aa: ASRGTSQPQH

cdr3_length: 11
j_call: TRBJ2-7
v_call: TRBV18
cdr3_aa: ASSQGGPYEQY

cdr3_length: 14
j_call: TRBJ2-5
v_call: TRBV24-1
cdr3_aa: ATSRAGTGDQETQY

cdr3_length: 15
j_call: TRBJ1-3
v_call: TRBV3-1/TRBV3-2
cdr3_aa: ASSHLTAPRIGNTIY

cdr3_length: 12
j_call: TRBJ2-5
v_call: TRBV6-5
cdr3_aa: ASERKDREETQY

cdr3_length: 13
j_call: TRBJ1-5
v_call: TRBV5-5
cdr3_aa: ASSLEPGLNQPQH

cdr3_length: 10
j_call: TRBJ1-1
v_call: TRBV25-1
cdr3_aa: ASRQGAVEAF

cdr3_length: 15
j_call: TRBJ2-5
v_call: TRBV12-2
cdr3_aa: ASRLPPLDRPGETQY

cdr3_length: 15
j_call: TRBJ2-3
v_call: TRBV10-3
cdr3_aa: AISERGGGGPTDTQY

cdr3_length: 13
j_call: TRBJ2-7
v_call: TRBV28
cdr3_aa: ASRSPGQGSREQY

cdr3_length: 10
j_call: TRBJ2-4
v_call: TRBV6-2/TRBV6-3
cdr3_aa: ASSYSGGQWY

cdr3_length: 13
j_call: TRBJ1-2
v_call: TRBV12-2
cdr3_aa: ASRSRDRGNYGYT

cdr3_length: 12
j_call: TRBJ1-5
v_call: TRBV7-3
cdr3_aa: ASSPRTENQPQH

cdr3_length: 12
j_call: TRBJ1-4
v_call: TRBV7-2
cdr3_aa: ASSLEWGDEKLF

cdr3_length: 13
j_call: TRBJ1-1
v_call: TRBV7-6
cdr3_aa: ASSLGHSLNTEAF

cdr3_length: 14
j_call: TRBJ2-7
v_call: TRBV9
cdr3_aa: ASSVGGAGAFYEQY

cdr3_length: 14
j_call: TRBJ2-6
v_call: TRBV18
cdr3_aa: ASSPNGFSGANVLT

cdr3_length: 15
j_call: TRBJ2-3
v_call: TRBV25-1
cdr3_aa: ASSDFYSGTTTDTQY

cdr3_length: 11
j_call: TRBJ1-2
v_call: TRBV6-6
cdr3_aa: ASSQGQFYGYT

cdr3_length: 10
j_call: TRBJ1-4
v_call: TRBV6-4
cdr3_aa: ASRAGGEKLF

cdr3_length: 11
j_call: TRBJ2-7
v_call: TRBV6-5
cdr3_aa: ASSSTGPYEQY

cdr3_length: 12
j_call: TRBJ1-2
v_call: TRBV7-2
cdr3_aa: ASSHSDGSGGYT

cdr3_length: 13
j_call: TRBJ1-5
v_call: TRBV19
cdr3_aa: AVRDRGLSNQPQH

cdr3_length: 13
j_call: TRBJ2-1
v_call: TRBV9
cdr3_aa: ASSVAWEGIGEQF

cdr3_length: 14
j_call: TRBJ1-6
v_call: TRBV7-9
cdr3_aa: ASSFWQGRYNSPLH

cdr3_length: 14
j_call: TRBJ1-3
v_call: TRBV6-5
cdr3_aa: ASSLQGFPSGNTIY

cdr3_length: 11
j_call: TRBJ1-5
v_call: TRBV2
cdr3_aa: ASSGTGNQPQH

cdr3_length: 13
j_call: TRBJ2-1
v_call: TRBV4-1
cdr3_aa: ASSPDRGHGNEQF

cdr3_length: 14
j_call: TRBJ2-3
v_call: TRBV12-5
cdr3_aa: ASGGGTSGAQDTQY

cdr3_length: 13
j_call: TRBJ2-1
v_call: TRBV19
cdr3_aa: ASSIGTSSYNEQF

cdr3_length: 12
j_call: TRBJ2-3
v_call: TRBV29-1
cdr3_aa: SVEGGTRGGTQY

cdr3_length: 14
j_call: TRBJ1-5
v_call: TRBV4-1
cdr3_aa: ASSQENGRINQPQH

cdr3_length: 14
j_call: TRBJ2-1
v_call: TRBV7-8
cdr3_aa: ASSLEGQYSYNEQF

cdr3_length: 11
j_call: TRBJ1-6
v_call: TRBV12-3/TRBV12-4
cdr3_aa: ASSNTGGSPLH

cdr3_length: 11
j_call: TRBJ1-5
v_call: TRBV28
cdr3_aa: ASSPIWDQPQH

cdr3_length: 9
j_call: TRBJ2-7
v_call: TRBV20-1
cdr3_aa: SAGGNYEQY

cdr3_length: 13
j_call: TRBJ2-3
v_call: TRBV18
cdr3_aa: ASSPRQESTDTQY

cdr3_length: 12
j_call: TRBJ1-1
v_call: TRBV9
cdr3_aa: ASSVVETNTEAF

cdr3_length: 13
j_call: TRBJ2-1
v_call: TRBV2
cdr3_aa: ASSERLAGGSEQF

cdr3_length: 14
j_call: TRBJ2-3
v_call: TRBV30
cdr3_aa: AWSVISLRGTDTQY

cdr3_length: 13
j_call: TRBJ2-1
v_call: TRBV24-1
cdr3_aa: ATSEPGTLGSEQF